The sequence of this T cell receptor (beta chain) was determined in a study of beta chain features in type 1 diabetes. This clone was found a few times. The target antigen is unknown. Regarding the study as a whole: Type 1 diabetes patients had TCRB CDR3s that were shorter (moderately but significantly so) in all four CD4+ subsets.

Sequenced material consisted of expressed TCRB transcripts (all of the isolated RNA was reverse transcribed). Repertoires were generated with immunoSEQ multiplex PCR, while TCRdb's copy carries only in-frame clones and drops some. This repertoire shows roughly 150,000 clones, 50% to 70% found once; its top ten account for roughly 0.095%. The germline V and J ends were trimmed by 5 bases and 5 bases, with 9 bases remaining between them. The germline CDR1 and CDR2 sequences are GTSNPN and SVGIG (reference sequence). The CDR3 has 11 amino acids. This sequence was found in a man aged 25 to 45 with type 1 diabetes. V gene TRBV30 combines with J gene TRBJ1-1; possible D gene TRBD1, 5 bases. Source material: naive CD4+ T cells from blood. The CDR3 DNA reads TGTGCCTGGGCGTACAGGACTGAAGCTTTCTTT. It specifies CAWAYRTEAFF.